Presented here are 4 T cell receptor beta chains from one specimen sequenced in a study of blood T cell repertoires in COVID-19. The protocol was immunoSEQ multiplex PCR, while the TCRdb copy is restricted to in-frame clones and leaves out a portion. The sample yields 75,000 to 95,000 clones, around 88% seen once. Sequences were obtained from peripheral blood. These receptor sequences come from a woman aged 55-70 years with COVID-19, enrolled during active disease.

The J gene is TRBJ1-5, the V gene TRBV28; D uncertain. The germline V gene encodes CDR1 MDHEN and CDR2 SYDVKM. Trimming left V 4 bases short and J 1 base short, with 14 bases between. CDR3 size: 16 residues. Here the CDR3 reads CASSSHLRRSNQPQHF. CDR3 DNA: TGTGCCAGCAGTTCTCACCTTCGCCGGAGCAATCAGCCCCAGCATTTT.

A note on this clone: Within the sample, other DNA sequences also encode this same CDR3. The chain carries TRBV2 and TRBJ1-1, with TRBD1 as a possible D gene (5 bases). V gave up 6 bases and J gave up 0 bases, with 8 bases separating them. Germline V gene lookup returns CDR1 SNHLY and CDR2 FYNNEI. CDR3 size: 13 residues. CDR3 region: CASRRGMNTEAFF. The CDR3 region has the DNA TGTGCCAGCAGACGGGGGATGAACACTGAAGCTTTCTTT.

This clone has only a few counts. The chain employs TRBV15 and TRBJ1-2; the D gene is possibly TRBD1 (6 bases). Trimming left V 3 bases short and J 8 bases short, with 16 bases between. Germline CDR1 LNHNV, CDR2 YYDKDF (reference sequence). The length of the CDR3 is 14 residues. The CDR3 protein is CATSRGKQGNGYTF. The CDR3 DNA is TGTGCCACCAGCAGGGGGAAACAGGGTAACGGCTACACCTTC.

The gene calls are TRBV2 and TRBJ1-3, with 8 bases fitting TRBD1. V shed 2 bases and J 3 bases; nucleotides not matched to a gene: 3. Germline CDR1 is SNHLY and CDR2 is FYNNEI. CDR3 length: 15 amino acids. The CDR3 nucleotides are TGTGCCAGCAGTGAACAGGGGGCTAGTGGAAACACCATATATTTT. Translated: CASSEQGASGNTIYF.